This T cell receptor (beta chain) originates from a study of T-cell reconstitution after alpha-beta-depleted transplantation in children. Trimming cost V 1 base and J 9 bases, with 5 bases left between them. This CDR3 contains 11 residues. Germline V gene lookup returns CDR1 SGHRS and CDR2 YFSETQ. Unique molecular identifiers were incorporated when the TCRbeta library was constructed. From the PCR reads, TCRdb called clonotypes with MiXCR, one entry per CDR3 protein. The sample carries approximately 510,000 distinct CDR3 sequences, about 16% recorded once. The clonotype originates from a human donor who donated a stem cell graft to a child with acute lymphoblastic leukemia. The gene calls are TRBV5-1 and TRBJ2-1; D ambiguous. Specimen: PBMCs from the stem cell graft donor, collected from the stem cell graft. CDR3 bases: TGCGCCAGCAGCTTGTCTCTTGAGCAGTTCTTC. It yields the protein CASSLSLEQFF.